The 29 T cell receptor beta chains below were found in one sample sequenced in a study of identical twins. TCRdb analysed the 5' RACE reads with MiXCR anew, one entry per CDR3 protein. Of hundreds of thousands of distinct CDR3 sequences detected, around 8.3% appear once; the ten largest clones hold about 0.98%. In addition, the sample was reused for a study of yellow fever vaccine responses in identical twins.

The specimen sequenced was PBMCs. Receptors originate from a woman aged 18-35 years in good health.

The chain combines TRBV6-1 with TRBJ1-5; D not certain. The V gene's germline CDR1 is MNHNS and CDR2 SASEGT. The CDR3 is 11 amino acids. Trimming removed 5 bases from V and 4 bases from J, with 3 bases in between. The CDR3 nucleotides read TGTGCCAGCAGTAGGAATCAGCCCCAGCATTTT. Its translation is CASSRNQPQHF.

The J gene is TRBJ2-4, the V gene TRBV28; 9 positions agree with TRBD1. Trimming cost V 5 bases and J 10 bases; bases outside gene matches: 6. The CDR3 extends over 13 amino acids. Germline CDR1 is MDHEN and CDR2 is SYDVKM. CDR3 DNA: TGTGCCAGCAGTCCCGGACAGGGGACTATTCAGTACTTC. Translated, it gives CASSPGQGTIQYF.

V usage is TRBV25-1 and J usage is TRBJ2-3; D not certain. V lost 3 bases and J 0 bases, leaving 10 bases between the germline ends. The CDR3 extends over 15 amino acids. From germline, CDR1 is MGHDK and CDR2 SYGVNS. The CDR3 region has the DNA TGTGCCAGCAGTGATAGGGCCTTTAGCACAGATACGCAGTATTTT. Its translation is CASSDRAFSTDTQYF. Together with reference TRBV25-1 and TRBJ2-3, the CDR3 gives the full variable domain: EADIYQTPRYLVIGTGKKITLECSQTMGHDKMYWYQQDPGMELHLIHYSYGVNSTEKGDLSSESTVSRIRTEHFPLTLESARPSHTSQYLCASSDRAFSTDTQYFGPGTRLTVL.

Ten or more counts support this clonotype. The gene calls are TRBV29-1 and TRBJ2-2; 9 positions match TRBD1. The length of the CDR3 is 15 residues. J was trimmed by 1 base and V by 4 bases; bases with no gene match: 4. Germline loops: CDR1 SQVTM, CDR2 ANQGSEA. CDR3 coding DNA: TGCAGCGTTGGTCGGGGACAGGGGAACACCGGGGAGCTGTTTTTT. Translation: CSVGRGQGNTGELFF.

V usage is TRBV7-2 and J usage is TRBJ2-2; unclear D gene. The CDR3 is made up of 15 amino acids. Germline V CDR1 and CDR2: SGHTA, FQGNSA. V lost 5 bases and J lost 4, with 14 bases in between. CDR3 coding DNA: TGTGCCAGCAGCCAGACAACCCACGTCACCGGGGAGCTGTTTTTT. This codes for CASSQTTHVTGELFF.

The chain couples TRBV7-2 to TRBJ2-3, with D tentatively TRBD1 or TRBD2 (5 bases each). Germline loops: CDR1 SGHTA, CDR2 FQGNSA. V was trimmed by 5 bases and J by 5 bases, leaving 14 bases between them. The CDR3 spans 14 residues. In DNA, the CDR3 is TGTGCCAGCAGCCGAGGGGCCCACGGAGATACGCAGTATTTT. It translates to CASSRGAHGDTQYF.

This clonotype showed up many times. This sequence joins TRBV27 and TRBJ2-3, with D perhaps TRBD2 (6 bases). In germline, CDR1 is MNHEY, CDR2 SMNVEV (reference sequence). V shed 5 bases and J shed 10 bases, with 13 bases lying between them. The CDR3 covers 12 residues. In DNA form, the CDR3 reads TGTGCCAGCAGTCCGACTAGTCGTGCGCAGTATTTT. It codes for CASSPTSRAQYF.

This clonotype was detected many times. The chain links TRBV2 to TRBJ2-1; D not certain. Looked up from germline, CDR1 is SNHLY and CDR2 is FYNNEI. V was trimmed by 6 bases and J by 8 bases, leaving 11 bases between them. This CDR3 contains 12 residues. This CDR3 is CASSKEGYEQFF. Written as DNA, the CDR3 is TGTGCCAGCAGCAAAGAAGGGTATGAGCAGTTCTTC.

There are a few counts of this clonotype. This chain links TRBV11-2 with TRBJ2-5; no clear D. The CDR3 length is 14 residues. Germline V gene data show CDR1 as SGHAT and CDR2 as FQNNGV. V gave up 3 bases and J gave up 3 bases, with 11 bases separating them. The CDR3 reads CASSFRGPKETQYF. The CDR3 nucleotides are TGTGCCAGCAGCTTCAGAGGTCCAAAAGAGACCCAGTACTTC.

The chain employs TRBV5-6 and TRBJ1-6, with a tentative D call TRBD1 (5 bases). V was trimmed by 4 bases and J by 7 bases, leaving 15 bases between them. The CDR3 sequence is 15 residues long. Germline lookup yields CDR1 SGHDT and CDR2 YYEEEE. Here the CDR3 reads CASSRRGRVNSPLHF. The CDR3 coding sequence is TGTGCCAGCAGCCGAAGGGGACGGGTAAATTCACCCCTCCACTTT.

This clonotype was found a few times. The chain is built from TRBV6-5 and TRBJ1-1, with D maybe TRBD1 (5 bases). V lost 0 bases to trimming and J lost 4 bases, with 12 bases between them. The CDR3 loop spans 15 amino acids. The germline V gene has CDR1 MNHEY and CDR2 SVGAGI. This CDR3 is CASSYSPVGGTEAFF. The CDR3 coding sequence is TGTGCCAGCAGTTACTCACCCGTTGGGGGCACTGAAGCTTTCTTT.

This clonotype was found many times. J is TRBJ2-5 and V is TRBV10-3; 7 bases are shared with TRBD1. Germline V lookup: CDR1 ENHRY, CDR2 SYGVKD. V lost 6 bases and J lost 1; bases outside the gene matches: 5. The CDR3 has 14 amino acids. The CDR3 protein is CAISPGTVQETQYF. The CDR3 region has the DNA TGTGCCATCAGCCCCGGGACAGTCCAAGAGACCCAGTACTTC.

This clonotype showed up just a few times. The rearrangement joins TRBV7-9 to TRBJ2-2; 7 nucleotides match TRBD2. The germline V gene has CDR1 SEHNR and CDR2 FQNEAQ (reference sequence). This CDR3 comprises 16 residues. V dropped 4 bases and J dropped 3; count of bases not matched to a gene: 8. The CDR3 DNA sequence: TGTGCCAGCAGCTCCAGCGGGCTAGCGGACACCGGGGAGCTGTTTTTT. Protein product: CASSSSGLADTGELFF. Full variable domain (missing parts from reference TRBV7-9 and TRBJ2-2): DTGVSQNPRHKITKRGQNVTFRCDPISEHNRLYWYRQTLGQGPEFLTYFQNEAQLEKSRLLSDRFSAERPKGSFSTLEIQRTEQGDSAMYLCASSSSGLADTGELFFGEGSRLTVL.

This chain uses TRBV7-8 with TRBJ2-7; a weak D match, TRBD2 (6 bases). The germline V gene has CDR1 SGHVS and CDR2 FQNEAQ. Trimming shortened V by 11 bases and J by 0 bases, and 17 bases separated the two germline ends. The CDR3 has 14 residues. CDR3 bases: TGTGCCTGCTGGATGGGGGGTGACTCCTACGAGCAGTACTTC. Translated: CACWMGGDSYEQYF.

The rearrangement joins TRBV7-2 to TRBJ2-5; a weak D match, TRBD2 (5 bases). Germline V lookup: CDR1 SGHTA, CDR2 FQGNSA. V was cut by 2 bases and J by 5 bases, with 15 bases left in between. The CDR3 runs to 15 residues. The chain's CDR3 is CASSLLAPGAETQYF. CDR3 bases: TGTGCCAGCAGCTTATTAGCGCCGGGCGCGGAGACCCAGTACTTC.

The CDR3 coding sequence is TGCAGTGCTAGAGTCCCAGGACGGAACACTGAAGCTTTCTTT. It specifies CSARVPGRNTEAFF. The chain recombines TRBV20-1 with TRBJ1-1; D is uncertain. The germline V and J ends were trimmed by 1 base and 1 base, with 10 bases remaining between them. CDR1 is DFQATT and CDR2 is SNEGSKA in the germline V gene (reference sequence). CDR3 length: 14 amino acids.

The V and J genes are TRBV7-2 and TRBJ2-5; no definite D call. The length of the CDR3 is 16 residues. CDR1 and CDR2 (germline): SGHTA, FQGNSA. Trimming took off 1 base at V and 0 bases at J, with 12 bases between the two ends. CDR3 loop: CASSLVLRVDQETQYF. The CDR3 DNA is TGTGCCAGCAGCTTAGTGTTAAGGGTCGACCAAGAGACCCAGTACTTC.

This clonotype showed up just a few times. V gene TRBV12-3 or TRBV12-4 combines with J gene TRBJ2-1; D gene uncertain. The CDR3 is made up of 12 amino acids. Trimming shortened V by 5 bases and J by 10 bases, and 12 bases separated the two germline ends. DNA of the CDR3: TGTGCCAGCAGTGTCGTCCCCACGGAGCAGTTCTTC. Translation: CASSVVPTEQFF.

This clonotype was detected ten times or more. V is TRBV24-1 and J is TRBJ2-3; no clear D gene. Germline V CDR1 and CDR2: KGHDR, SFDVKD. The CDR3 is 14 amino acids. This CDR3 reads CAIRSSSSTDTQYF. In DNA, the CDR3 is TGTGCGATCCGGAGCTCCTCTAGCACAGATACGCAGTATTTT.

The sample holds many counts of this clonotype. V gene TRBV7-2 combines with J gene TRBJ1-4; D is ambiguous. The length of the CDR3 is 13 residues. Germline V gene sequence: CDR1 SGHTA, CDR2 FQGNSA. The V gene lost 2 bases and the J gene lost 10 bases, with 11 bases spanning the gap. CDR3 sequence: CASSLKPGRKLFF. The CDR3 DNA sequence: TGTGCCAGCAGCTTAAAACCGGGTAGAAAACTGTTTTTT.

In its sample, this clonotype was seen a few times. The chain has TRBV20-1 and TRBJ2-7, with 7 nucleotides matching TRBD1. Germline CDR1 and CDR2: DFQATT and SNEGSKA (reference sequence). This CDR3 spans 12 amino acids. In nucleotides, the CDR3 is TGCAGCGTGAATCGACAGGGTTACGAGCAGTACTTC. Amino acid sequence: CSVNRQGYEQYF.

This clonotype was counted at least ten times. The rearrangement links TRBV29-1 to TRBJ2-7; D could derive from TRBD1 or TRBD2 (5 bases each). Trimming stripped 6 bases from V and 4 bases from J, with 22 bases between. The CDR3 sequence is 15 residues long. The germline V gene has CDR1 SQVTM and CDR2 ANQGSEA. This CDR3 is CSVNEGTDLKYEQYF. For the CDR3, the DNA is TGCAGCGTAAACGAAGGGACGGACCTTAAATACGAGCAGTACTTC.

The rearrangement uses TRBV20-1 and TRBJ2-6, with 10 bases fitting TRBD1. V shed 6 bases, J shed 0 bases, and the junction held 2 bases outside the gene matches. Germline CDR1 is DFQATT and CDR2 is SNEGSKA (reference sequence). The CDR3 has 15 residues. CDR3 sequence reads: CSARTGGSGANVLTF. CDR3 DNA sequence: TGCAGTGCCAGGACAGGGGGCTCTGGGGCCAACGTCCTGACTTTC.

The sample holds a few counts of this clonotype. The rearrangement joins TRBV3-1 to TRBJ2-1; 11 nucleotides align to TRBD2. This CDR3 has 16 amino acids. Germline V gene data show CDR1 as LGHDT and CDR2 as YNNKEL (reference sequence). J gave up 4 bases and V 4 bases, and 6 bases lay outside the gene matches. CDR3 sequence: CASSRSGGAHYNEQFF. The CDR3 DNA follows: TGTGCCAGCAGCCGTAGCGGGGGGGCCCATTACAATGAGCAGTTCTTC.

This clonotype was counted between two and nine times. This chain joins TRBV2 and TRBJ2-7; D gene uncertain. The germline V gene encodes CDR1 SNHLY and CDR2 FYNNEI. Trimming cost V 3 bases and J 2 bases, with 11 bases left between them. This CDR3 is built from 14 residues. The CDR3 region is CASSDGPSTYEQYF. The CDR3 DNA reads as TGTGCCAGCAGTGATGGTCCGAGCACCTACGAGCAGTACTTC.

This clonotype was found many times. J is TRBJ2-7 and V is TRBV29-1; 14 positions agree with TRBD2. Germline CDR1 SQVTM, CDR2 ANQGSEA. This CDR3 is 13 amino acids long. Here the CDR3 reads CSAGTSGSYEQYF. The CDR3 nucleotides are TGCAGTGCAGGGACTAGCGGGAGCTACGAGCAGTACTTC.

The V gene is TRBV6-1, the J gene TRBJ2-7; 9 bases align to TRBD2. After removal of 4 bases from V and 12 bases from J, the junction contained 16 bases not matched to a gene. CDR1 and CDR2 from the germline V gene are MNHNS and SASEGT. This CDR3 has 15 amino acids. CDR3 sequence: CASSARRASGNSGYF. The CDR3 coding sequence is TGTGCCAGCAGTGCCCGTCGGGCTAGCGGGAATTCTGGGTACTTC.

This clonotype showed up just a few times. This rearrangement joins TRBV6-2 or TRBV6-3 to TRBJ2-1; D might be TRBD1 (5 bases). Trimming removed 4 bases from V and 5 bases from J, with 12 bases in between. The CDR3 has 14 residues. CDR1 MNHEY and CDR2 SVGEGT come from the germline V gene. The DNA for the CDR3 is TGTGCCAGCAGTTGGACAAGAACGAACAATGAGCAGTTCTTC. Translated, it gives CASSWTRTNNEQFF.

This clonotype was seen repeatedly, ten times or more. The chain combines TRBV29-1 with TRBJ2-3, with 8 bases aligning to TRBD1. J gave up 5 bases and V 8 bases, and 12 bases lay outside the gene matches. Germline values: CDR1 SQVTM, CDR2 ANQGSEA. The CDR3 runs 14 residues. The CDR3 region has the DNA TGCAGCTCCGAAGGCCAGGGGGCCGGAGATACGCAGTATTTT. This gives the protein CSSEGQGAGDTQYF.